The rows below give T cell receptor beta chains drawn from one sample of a study of cytomegalovirus exposure and HLA in healthy donors. Repertoires were generated with immunoSEQ multiplex PCR, while TCRdb's copy carries only in-frame clones and drops some. The sample yields 35,000 to 40,000 clones, approximately 71% seen once. Sample: PBMCs. These receptors were obtained from a man aged 50 to 60 in good health and CMV-seropositive. Both conserved end residues are part of each CDR3. Each record gives: V gene, clone size, D gene, J gene, CDR3 DNA, CDR3 protein. A D gene is named only where the DNA matches it firmly. The size field is filled for only some rows; it gives once, few, many or a size class.

>TRBV6-5|-|TRBD2|TRBJ2-3
TGTGCCAGCAGTCGGACTAGCGGGGGGCCGGATACGCAGTATTTT
CASSRTSGGPDTQYF
>TRBV7-9|-|-|TRBJ1-3
TGTGCCAGCAGTCCGGACATCGCCGGAAACACCATATATTTT
CASSPDIAGNTIYF
>TRBV7-2|-|-|TRBJ2-7
TGTGCCAGCAGCTTAGACCGGGGGGCGAACGAGCAGTACTTC
CASSLDRGANEQYF
>TRBV9|-|-|TRBJ1-2
TGTGCCAGCTCCAGGACAGCAAACTATGGCTACACCTTC
CASSRTANYGYTF
>TRBV7-2|medium-sized|-|TRBJ1-1
TGTGCCAGCAGCTTCGAGGGTATGAACACTGAAGCTTTCTTT
CASSFEGMNTEAFF
>TRBV11-1|-|-|TRBJ1-1
TGTGCCAGCAGCTTACGCATCAGGGGATCCACTGAAGCTTTCTTT
CASSLRIRGSTEAFF
>TRBV12-5|once|-|TRBJ2-6
TGTGCTAGTGTGGCAGAATACTCTGGGGCCAACGTCCTGACTTTC
CASVAEYSGANVLTF
>TRBV9|-|TRBD1|TRBJ1-6
TGTGCCAGCAGCCCCTGGACAGGGGTCTCACCCCTCCACTTT
CASSPWTGVSPLHF
>TRBV15|-|-|TRBJ2-7
TGTGCCACCAGCAGAGATCGGTGGACAGCCGAGCAGTACTTC
CATSRDRWTAEQYF
>TRBV19|-|TRBD1|TRBJ2-2
TGTGCCAGTAGTATCGACAGGGTTAGCACCGGGGAGCTGTTTTTT
CASSIDRVSTGELFF
>TRBV29-1|-|TRBD2|TRBJ2-5
TGCAGCGCATATTGGACGGGGGGGACGGAGACCCAGTACTTC
CSAYWTGGTETQYF
>TRBV5-6|-|-|TRBJ2-1
TGTGCCAGCAGCTCTCCCTGGAGTGAGCAGTTCTTC
CASSSPWSEQFF
>TRBV5-6|-|-|TRBJ2-7
TGTGCCAGCAGCTTGGCCGGACAGACCTACGAGCAGTACTTC
CASSLAGQTYEQYF
>TRBV30|-|TRBD1|TRBJ1-2
TGTGCCTGGAGCTCTACAGGGGGATATGGCTACACCTTC
CAWSSTGGYGYTF
>TRBV7-9|many|-|TRBJ2-7
TGTGCCAGCAGCTTAACGCCGGTCTACGAGCAGTACTTC
CASSLTPVYEQYF
>TRBV9|-|-|TRBJ2-2
TGTGCCAGCAGCGTCGGGGTACCGGGGACCGGGGAGCTGTTTTTT
CASSVGVPGTGELFF
>TRBV2|-|-|TRBJ2-5
TGTGCCAGCAGTGAAACAGGGCCGAGAGAGACCCAGTACTTC
CASSETGPRETQYF
>TRBV4-2|few|-|TRBJ2-7
TGTGCCAGCAGCCAGGAACACCGGGACACCTACGAGCAGTACTTC
CASSQEHRDTYEQYF
>TRBV4-1|-|TRBD2|TRBJ2-5
TGCGCCAGCAGCCAAGAGTGGACGGGGGAGGGGACCCAGTACTTC
CASSQEWTGEGTQYF
>TRBV7-9|-|TRBD1|TRBJ1-1
TGTGCCAGCAGCTTTGGACAGGGGGAAGCTTTCTTT
CASSFGQGEAFF
>TRBV9|-|TRBD1|TRBJ2-5
TGTGCCAGCAGCACAGGGGTTCGGGGAAACCAAGAGACCCAGTACTTC
CASSTGVRGNQETQYF
>TRBV7-2|-|TRBD2|TRBJ2-5
TGTGCCAGCAGCCCATTAGCGGGGGCGGCAGGGGAGACCCAGTACTTC
CASSPLAGAAGETQYF
>TRBV27|-|-|TRBJ1-4
TGTGCCAGCAGCCCTCAGGCCGGATATGAAAAACTGTTTTTT
CASSPQAGYEKLFF
>TRBV18|-|TRBD1|TRBJ2-7
TGTGCCAGCTCACCACCGGTGACAGGGTACTACGAGCAGTACTTC
CASSPPVTGYYEQYF
>TRBV7-2|few|-|TRBJ1-1
TGTGCCAGCAGCTTAGACCCGGGGAGGACTGAAGCTTTCTTT
CASSLDPGRTEAFF
>TRBV6-1|-|-|TRBJ1-2
TGTGCCAGCAGTGAAACAGGGACCTATGGCTACACCTTC
CASSETGTYGYTF
>TRBV9|-|TRBD1|TRBJ2-5
TGTGCCAGCAGCCCCTGGGGAGGACAGGGGGCGAAGACCCAGTACTTC
CASSPWGGQGAKTQYF
>TRBV27|-|TRBD2|TRBJ2-5
TGTGCCAGCAAACAACTAGCGGGGGAGACCCAGTACTTC
CASKQLAGETQYF
>TRBV6-5|few|-|TRBJ1-4
TGTGCCAGCAGTCCCCGAGGGCTCGGAAAACTGTTTTTT
CASSPRGLGKLFF
>TRBV6-1|few|-|TRBJ1-1
TGTGCCAGCAGTGAAGCCGCGGGGCGGGGTACTGAAGCTTTCTTT
CASSEAAGRGTEAFF
>TRBV29-1|-|-|TRBJ1-5
TGCAGCGTTGCAACGGGGGGAGGCAATCAGCCCCAGCATTTT
CSVATGGGNQPQHF
>TRBV6-1|few|-|TRBJ2-7
TGTGCCACTACAGGGATGGGCTACGAGCAGTACTTC
CATTGMGYEQYF
>TRBV7-6|-|-|TRBJ1-6
TGTGCCAGCAGCCCCCTAAACAGGGAAAGCAATTCACCCCTCCACTTT
CASSPLNRESNSPLHF
>TRBV19|-|-|TRBJ2-7
TGTGCCAGTAGTGTTTTGGCGGCTCGCGAGCAGTACTTC
CASSVLAAREQYF
>TRBV28|-|-|TRBJ1-5
TGTGCCAGCAGTTTTAGTAGCAATCAGCCCCAGCATTTT
CASSFSSNQPQHF
>TRBV2|few|TRBD1|TRBJ1-1
TGTGCCAGCAGTTACAGGGGCGGGACTGAAGCTTTCTTT
CASSYRGGTEAFF
>TRBV2|-|-|TRBJ2-2
TGTGCCAGCAGTGTCAGGGGCGCGGAGCTGTTTTTT
CASSVRGAELFF
>TRBV6-5|few|-|TRBJ1-2
TGTGCCAGCAGACGTAGACAGTCTACTAACTATGGCTACACCTTC
CASRRRQSTNYGYTF
>TRBV27|-|-|TRBJ2-7
TGTGCCAGCAGTTTATCGGTCAGCTCCTACGAGCAGTACTTC
CASSLSVSSYEQYF
>TRBV6-5|-|-|TRBJ2-3
TGTGCCAGCACTTCCAGGGATACGCAGTATTTT
CASTSRDTQYF
>TRBV7-7|few|-|TRBJ2-1
TGTGCCAGCAGCTTAGGGGGGGGGCTTAACAATGAGCAGTTCTTC
CASSLGGGLNNEQFF
>TRBV5-4|-|-|TRBJ1-1
TGTGCCAGCAGCGGGGGACAGAACACTGAAGCTTTCTTT
CASSGGQNTEAFF
>TRBV13|once|-|TRBJ1-6
TGTGCCAGCAGCCCCTCGGGGAGCTCCTATAATTCACCCCTCCACTTT
CASSPSGSSYNSPLHF
>TRBV4-1|-|-|TRBJ1-5
TGCGCCAGCAGCCAAGGGGTTAGGGGGTTAGGAGGCAATCAGCCCCAGCATTTT
CASSQGVRGLGGNQPQHF
>TRBV28|once|TRBD1|TRBJ2-7
TGTGCCAGCAGACAGGACAGGGGAAACCACGAGCAGTACTTC
CASRQDRGNHEQYF
>TRBV7-9|-|TRBD1|TRBJ2-2
TGTGCCAGCAGCTTTTCCGGGACAGGAGCCGGGGAGCTGTTTTTT
CASSFSGTGAGELFF
>TRBV5-3|-|-|TRBJ2-6
TGTGCCAGAAGCTTAGGACAGAGCTCTGGGGCCAACGTCCTGACTTTC
CARSLGQSSGANVLTF
>TRBV6-1|-|-|TRBJ1-1
TGTGCCAGCGGTGAAGGCCAGGGCTGGTTGACTGAAGCTTTCTTT
CASGEGQGWLTEAFF
>TRBV5-6|-|-|TRBJ2-5
TGTGCCAGCAGCTCGGAGAGTAGGGGAGAGACCCAGTACTTC
CASSSESRGETQYF
>TRBV6-5|-|-|TRBJ1-3
TGTGCCAGCAGTTACAGCGTTAACTCTGGAAACACCATATATTTT
CASSYSVNSGNTIYF
>TRBV20-1|-|-|TRBJ1-5
TGCAGTGCTAGAGGAACGGGGGCCCAGCATTTT
CSARGTGAQHF
>TRBV6-6|few|TRBD2|TRBJ2-7
TGTGCCAGCAGCTCCCGCGGGGGGGTTTACGAGCAGTACTTC
CASSSRGGVYEQYF
>TRBV5-6|-|-|TRBJ1-2
TGTGCCAGCAGCTTTCGTGGCAGCTATGGCTACACCTTC
CASSFRGSYGYTF
>TRBV11-2|-|-|TRBJ2-7
TGTGCCAGCAGCTTCAACAGGGATAATTCCTACGAGCAGTACTTC
CASSFNRDNSYEQYF
>TRBV7-8|-|TRBD1|TRBJ2-7
TGTGCCAGCAGCTTGGAGGACAGGTACCTATACGAGCAGTACTTC
CASSLEDRYLYEQYF
>TRBV4-3|-|-|TRBJ2-7
TGCGCCAGCAGCTTCAGATCGGAGGGCACCAACGAGCAGTACTTC
CASSFRSEGTNEQYF
>TRBV7-3|-|-|TRBJ2-1
TGTGCCAGCAGCTTATTGGCCTCGAGCGAGACTGAGCAGTTCTTC
CASSLLASSETEQFF